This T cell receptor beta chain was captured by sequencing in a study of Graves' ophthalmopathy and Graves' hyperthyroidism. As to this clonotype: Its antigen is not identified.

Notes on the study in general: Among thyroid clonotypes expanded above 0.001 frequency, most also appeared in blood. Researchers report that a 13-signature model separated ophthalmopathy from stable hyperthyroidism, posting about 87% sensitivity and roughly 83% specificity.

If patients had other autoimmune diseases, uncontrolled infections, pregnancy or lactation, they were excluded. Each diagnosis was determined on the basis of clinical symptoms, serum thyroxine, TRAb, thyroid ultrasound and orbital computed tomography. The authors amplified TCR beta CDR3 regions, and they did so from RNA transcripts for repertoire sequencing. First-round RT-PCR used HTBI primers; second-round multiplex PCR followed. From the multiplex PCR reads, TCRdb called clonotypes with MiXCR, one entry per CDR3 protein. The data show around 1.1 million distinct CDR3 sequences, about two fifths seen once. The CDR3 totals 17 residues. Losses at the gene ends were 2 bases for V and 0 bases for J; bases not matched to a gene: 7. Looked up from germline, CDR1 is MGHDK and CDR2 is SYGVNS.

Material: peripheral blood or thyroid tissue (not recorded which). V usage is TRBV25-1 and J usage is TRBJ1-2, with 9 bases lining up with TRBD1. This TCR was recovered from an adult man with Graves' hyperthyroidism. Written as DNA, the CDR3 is TGTGCCAGCAGTGAAACAGGGGGCGATCGCCCTAACTATGGCTACACCTTC. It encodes CASSETGGDRPNYGYTF.